These 14 T cell receptor beta chains were sequenced from one sample in a study of shared clonotypes between healthy human individuals. The repertoire was sequenced with immunoSEQ multiplex PCR; TCRdb's copy has only in-frame clones and lacks some. This sample has about 1 million clones, with about 76% found just once. Sequenced input: memory CD4+ T cells sorted from blood. Regarding subset: CD45RA-negative fraction. All receptors derive from a man between 18 and 35 years old in good health.

The chain employs TRBV25-1 and TRBJ2-7; 7 positions agree with TRBD2. Trimming at V came to 6 bases and at J to 2 bases, leaving 4 bases not matched to a gene. The CDR3 runs to 13 residues. Per germline, CDR1 MGHDK and CDR2 SYGVNS. CDR3 DNA: TGTGCCAGCAGGAGCGGGAATCCCTACGAGCAGTACTTC. This encodes CASRSGNPYEQYF.

The CDR3 nucleotides are TGCGCCAGCAGCTCCGACCTCCTCAACCTATACAATGAGCAGTTCTTC. Protein: CASSSDLLNLYNEQFF. This rearrangement joins TRBV5-1 to TRBJ2-1; no reliable D call. The V gene's germline CDR1 is SGHRS and CDR2 YFSETQ. The CDR3 loop spans 16 amino acids. The germline V and J ends were trimmed by 3 bases and 4 bases, with 17 bases remaining between them.

This chain connects TRBV18 to TRBJ2-1; 11 bases align to TRBD2. Trimming took 3 bases from V and 5 from J; bases not matched to a gene: 6. The germline CDR1 and CDR2 sequences are KGHSH and LQKENI. The CDR3 is 16 residues long. The CDR3 sequence is CASSPFSGGAHNEQFF. CDR3 sequence (DNA): TGTGCCAGCTCACCTTTTAGCGGGGGGGCCCACAATGAGCAGTTCTTC.

J is TRBJ2-7 and V is TRBV5-6; 8 bases align to TRBD1. Per germline, CDR1 SGHDT and CDR2 YYEEEE. The length of the CDR3 is 14 residues. Unmatched junction bases numbered 5, after V lost 0 bases and J lost 6 bases. CDR3 DNA sequence: TGTGCCAGCAGCTTGGCTGTCAGGGGGCGCGAGCAGTACTTC. Translated: CASSLAVRGREQYF.

The gene calls are TRBV18 and TRBJ2-1, with D perhaps matching TRBD1 (6 bases). The CDR3 runs to 12 residues. Trimming took off 5 bases at V and 8 bases at J, with 10 bases between the two ends. CDR1 KGHSH and CDR2 LQKENI come from the germline V gene. The CDR3 loop is CASSAQGYEQFF. DNA of the CDR3: TGTGCCAGCTCAGCACAGGGCTATGAGCAGTTCTTC. The variable domain in full, with the rest retrieved from reference TRBV18 and TRBJ2-1, is NAGVMQNPRHLVRRRGQEARLRCSPMKGHSHVYWYRQLPEEGLKFMVYLQKENIIDESGMPKERFSAEFPKEGPSILRIQQVVRGDSAAYFCASSAQGYEQFFGPGTRLTVL.

Worth noting for this clone: Other DNA sequences from this sample encode an identical CDR3 as well. The CDR3: CASSLGGVTDTQYF. CDR3 DNA sequence: TGCGCCAGCAGCTTGGGAGGCGTCACAGATACGCAGTATTTT. The genes are TRBV5-1 and TRBJ2-3; D ambiguous. Deletions cut 0 bases from V and 2 bases from J, with 7 bases between. The germline CDR1 and CDR2 sequences are SGHRS and YFSETQ. The CDR3 covers 14 residues.

The V call is TRBV4-3, the J call TRBJ1-2; 7 nucleotides align to TRBD1. This CDR3 is 14 amino acids long. The germline gives CDR1 LGHNA, CDR2 YSLEER. With 4 bases clipped from V and 4 bases from J, the junction kept 6 bases outside the gene matches. CDR3 sequence reads: CASSPDRQSYGYTF. In DNA, the CDR3 is TGCGCCAGCAGCCCGGACAGGCAGTCCTATGGCTACACCTTC.

This chain uses TRBV11-2 with TRBJ2-5; D gene unclear. The DNA matches TRBJ2-7 better at its end, which makes the J call doubtful. The CDR3 loop spans 12 amino acids. In germline, CDR1 is SGHAT, CDR2 FQNNGV. Here the CDR3 DNA reads TGTGCCAGCAGCTTACGCAGCTACGAGCAGTACTTC. The encoded protein is CASSLRSYEQYF.

The genes are TRBV14 and TRBJ2-4; D remains ambiguous. The CDR3 has 15 residues. CDR1 and CDR2 (germline): SGHDN, FVKESK. V lost 2 bases, J lost 0 bases, and 8 bases lay in between. This CDR3 is CASSQSQLAKNIQYF. CDR3 DNA sequence: TGTGCCAGCAGCCAATCACAGCTAGCCAAAAACATTCAGTACTTC.

The V and J genes are TRBV18 and TRBJ2-1, with a tentative D call TRBD1 (6 bases). With 4 bases removed from V and 9 bases from J, the gap between germline ends came to 13 bases. Germline CDR1 is KGHSH and CDR2 is LQKENI. This CDR3 region has 13 residues. CDR3 in DNA: TGTGCCAGCTCACAACAGGGTTTAGGTGAGCAGTTCTTC. Encoded protein: CASSQQGLGEQFF.

This sequence joins TRBV5-1 and TRBJ1-1, with a possible D match to TRBD1 (5 bases). CDR1 is SGHRS and CDR2 is YFSETQ in the germline V gene. CDR3 length: 14 residues. The germline V and J ends were trimmed by 6 bases and 2 bases, with 14 bases remaining between them. CDR3 in amino acids: CASTNRDGNTEAFF. The CDR3 bases are TGCGCCAGCACCAACCGGGACGGAAACACTGAAGCTTTCTTT.

V and J are TRBV7-9 and TRBJ2-7; 11 positions match TRBD2. The germline CDR1 and CDR2 sequences are SEHNR and FQNEAQ (reference sequence). There are 14 residues in the CDR3. V lost 5 bases to trimming and J lost 5 bases; unmatched junction nucleotides: 5. The CDR3 loop reads CASSLSGGANEQYF. Written as DNA, the CDR3 is TGTGCCAGCAGCCTTAGCGGGGGGGCGAACGAGCAGTACTTC.

The gene calls are TRBV15 and TRBJ1-2; no reliable D call. Trimming cost V 6 bases and J 3 bases, with 11 bases left between them. The CDR3 runs 13 residues. Germline V gene lookup returns CDR1 LNHNV and CDR2 YYDKDF (reference sequence). The DNA for the CDR3 is TGTGCCACCAGGGGAGTAGGGTACTATGGCTACACCTTC. Translated: CATRGVGYYGYTF.

The CDR3: CASRAGVGGYTF. The DNA for the CDR3 is TGTGCCAGCAGGGCGGGGGTCGGGGGCTACACCTTC. V gene TRBV7-2 combines with J gene TRBJ1-2, with D tentatively TRBD1 (5 bases). The CDR3 covers 12 residues. V dropped 6 bases and J dropped 8 bases, with 13 bases sitting between them. CDR1 SGHTA and CDR2 FQGNSA come from the germline V gene.